This TCR beta chain came from a study of cytomegalovirus exposure and HLA in healthy donors. Primers: 60 Vbeta forward and 13 Jbeta reverse. The assay was immunoSEQ multiplex PCR, and TCRdb's table has in-frame clones only and misses some. The sample data list about 130,000 clones. The V end lost 2 bases, the J end lost 4 bases, and 11 bases lay between the germline ends. CDR1 MNHEY and CDR2 SMNVEV come from the germline V gene (reference sequence). This CDR3 is 14 amino acids long. The chain couples TRBV27 to TRBJ1-2, with D possibly matching TRBD1 (5 bases). Sequencing was done on a sample of PBMCs. This clonotype was obtained from a woman in her sixties in good health and CMV-seronegative. The CDR3 sequence is CASSLNGGGYGYTF. The CDR3 nucleotides read TGTGCCAGCAGTTTAAACGGGGGGGGCTATGGCTACACCTTC.